Below, 29 T cell receptor beta chains from the same sample are listed, as sequenced in a study of blood T cell repertoires in COVID-19. Sequencing used immunoSEQ multiplex PCR; TCRdb keeps in-frame clones, though not all of them. This sample has about 250,000 clones, with more than 65% found just once. Sequences were obtained from peripheral blood. The receptors stem from a man between 45 and 60 years old with active or convalescent COVID-19.

The V and J genes are TRBV10-3 and TRBJ1-1, with D unresolved. Germline V gene lookup returns CDR1 ENHRY and CDR2 SYGVKD. Trimming stripped 3 bases from V and 7 bases from J, with 9 bases between. The CDR3 is 12 amino acids. CDR3 nucleotide sequence: TGTGCCATCAGTGAAGGGAGAGATGAAGCTTTCTTT. It encodes CAISEGRDEAFF.

V is TRBV7-9 and J is TRBJ2-7, with 9 bases that match TRBD2. V was clipped by 3 bases and J by 1 base; unmatched bases: 4. Per germline, CDR1 SEHNR and CDR2 FQNEAQ (reference sequence). This CDR3 comprises 15 residues. The CDR3 here is CASSLEGLASYEQYF. For the CDR3, the DNA is TGTGCCAGCAGCTTGGAGGGACTAGCTTCCTACGAGCAGTACTTC.

The rearrangement uses TRBV6-1 and TRBJ1-2; unclear D gene. With 0 bases removed from V and 4 bases from J, the gap between germline ends came to 6 bases. This CDR3 has 13 amino acids. CDR1 is MNHNS and CDR2 is SASEGT in the germline V gene. In nucleotides, the CDR3 is TGTGCCAGCAGTGAAGCGCCGAGCTATGGCTACACCTTC. Its protein is CASSEAPSYGYTF.

The genes are TRBV10-3 and TRBJ2-3, with 8 nucleotides matching TRBD1. CDR3 length: 14 amino acids. The germline V gene has CDR1 ENHRY and CDR2 SYGVKD. V was clipped by 7 bases and J by 1 base; unmatched bases: 4. The CDR3 nucleotides read TGTGCCATCACCCAGGGGGCGGGCACAGATACGCAGTATTTT. This gives the protein CAITQGAGTDTQYF.

The rearrangement links TRBV4-2 to TRBJ2-2, with TRBD1 matching over 8 bases. The CDR3 runs to 16 residues. The J segment lost 3 bases and the V segment lost 4 bases, leaving 7 bases of the junction unmatched. Per the germline V gene, CDR1 is LGHNA and CDR2 is YNFKEQ. The CDR3 sequence: CASSPSGTGHTGELFF. The CDR3, as DNA: TGTGCCAGCAGCCCCTCCGGGACAGGACACACCGGGGAGCTGTTTTTT.

The count of this clone is one. J is TRBJ2-7 and V is TRBV19; weak D call: TRBD2 (6 bases). Trimming shortened V by 4 bases and J by 3 bases, and 10 bases separated the two germline ends. CDR3 length: 13 residues. Germline V gene data show CDR1 as LNHDA and CDR2 as SQIVND (reference sequence). This chain's CDR3 is CASSRGDIYEQYF. The CDR3 DNA reads as TGTGCCAGTAGTAGGGGGGATATCTACGAGCAGTACTTC.

The chain joins TRBV14 to TRBJ1-4; 8 nucleotides agree with TRBD1. V dropped 1 base and J dropped 8; count of bases not matched to a gene: 9. This CDR3 comprises 16 residues. Germline CDR1 reads SGHDN; CDR2 reads FVKESK. The CDR3 nucleotides read TGTGCCAGCAGCCAAGGTGACAGGGGAGCAGTAGAAAAACTGTTTTTT. It yields the protein CASSQGDRGAVEKLFF.

This chain uses TRBV6-1 with TRBJ1-2; 9 bases match TRBD1. This CDR3 has 16 residues. Germline V gene sequence: CDR1 MNHNS, CDR2 SASEGT. V lost 1 base and J lost 2; bases outside the gene matches: 5. Here the CDR3 reads CASSEGWTGANYGYTF. CDR3 DNA sequence: TGTGCCAGCAGTGAAGGTTGGACAGGGGCGAACTATGGCTACACCTTC.

The V call is TRBV7-9, the J call TRBJ1-5; possibly TRBD1 for D (5 bases). V shed 4 bases and J shed 0 bases, with 7 bases lying between them. The CDR3 runs to 14 residues. Germline V gene data show CDR1 as SEHNR and CDR2 as FQNEAQ (reference sequence). CDR3 coding DNA: TGTGCCAGCAGCTGGGGGGATAGCAATCAGCCCCAGCATTTT. Amino acids: CASSWGDSNQPQHF.

The rearrangement joins TRBV19 to TRBJ1-5; 7 nucleotides agree with TRBD1. Germline trimming cut 5 bases from V and 5 bases from J; bases unmatched to any gene: 9. Germline V gives CDR1 LNHDA, CDR2 SQIVND (reference sequence). CDR3 length: 15 amino acids. The CDR3 loop is CASSDRDRAYQPQHF. For the CDR3, the DNA is TGTGCCAGTAGTGACCGGGACAGAGCTTATCAGCCCCAGCATTTT.

V gene TRBV6-2 or TRBV6-3 combines with J gene TRBJ2-3; D not resolved. The CDR3 spans 14 residues. Germline lookup yields CDR1 MNHEY and CDR2 SVGEGT. Trimming removed 5 bases at V and 5 bases at J, with 14 bases between. The CDR3 sequence: CASSPSLGRDTQYF. In nucleotides, the CDR3 is TGTGCCAGCAGTCCCTCCCTGGGCCGAGATACGCAGTATTTT.

V is TRBV6-1 and J is TRBJ2-1; perhaps TRBD1 as D (5 bases). The CDR3 sequence is 16 residues long. Deletions cut 2 bases from V and 0 bases from J, with 11 bases between. From germline, CDR1 is MNHNS and CDR2 SASEGT. The CDR3 reads CASSEKGIASYNEQFF. CDR3 DNA: TGTGCCAGCAGTGAAAAGGGGATTGCCTCCTACAATGAGCAGTTCTTC.

The count of this clone is one. CDR3 bases: TGTGCCACCAGTGATTTGGGGCGAGGGGGCGGCACAGATACGCAGTATTTT. It codes for CATSDLGRGGGTDTQYF. The chain has TRBV24-1 and TRBJ2-3; 7 bases are shared with TRBD1. The CDR3 sequence is 17 residues long. Germline trimming cut 0 bases from V and 1 base from J; bases unmatched to any gene: 6. Per germline, CDR1 KGHDR and CDR2 SFDVKD.

This chain uses TRBV9 with TRBJ2-7, with 8 bases fitting TRBD1. Germline V gives CDR1 SGDLS, CDR2 YYNGEE. V gave up 5 bases and J gave up 4 bases; unmatched junction bases: 8. The CDR3 loop spans 14 amino acids. This chain's CDR3 is CASSGGTGPYEQYF. In DNA form, the CDR3 reads TGTGCCAGCAGTGGAGGGACAGGCCCTTACGAGCAGTACTTC.

V usage is TRBV5-1 and J usage is TRBJ2-5; 9 bases match TRBD2. CDR1 and CDR2 from the germline V gene are SGHRS and YFSETQ. Unmatched junction bases numbered 12, after V lost 0 bases and J lost 9 bases. This CDR3 spans 16 amino acids. This CDR3 reads CASSLAGLARVAAQYF. For the CDR3, the DNA is TGCGCCAGCAGCTTGGCCGGACTAGCGAGGGTGGCGGCCCAGTACTTC. Supplemented by reference TRBV5-1 and TRBJ2-5, the full variable domain reads KAGVTQTPRYLIKTRGQQVTLSCSPISGHRSVSWYQQTPGQGLQFLFEYFSETQRNKGNFPGRFSGRQFSNSRSEMNVSTLELGDSALYLCASSLAGLARVAAQYFGPGTRLLVL.

The chain combines TRBV20-1 with TRBJ2-4, with TRBD2 as a possible D gene (6 bases). CDR3 length equals 13 residues. The ends were cut back, 3 bases at V and 8 bases at J, with 14 bases in the middle. The germline gives CDR1 DFQATT, CDR2 SNEGSKA (reference sequence). The CDR3 protein is CSASKGPGDIQYF. The CDR3 DNA reads as TGCAGTGCTAGTAAGGGACCGGGAGACATTCAGTACTTC.

The chain uses TRBV19 and TRBJ1-2; TRBD1 might be the D (6 bases). Between the trimmed V and J ends, which lost 3 bases and 8 bases, there was a span of 10 bases. Germline loops: CDR1 LNHDA, CDR2 SQIVND (reference sequence). This CDR3 is 12 amino acids long. The CDR3 coding sequence is TGTGCCAGTAGTATCTGGCAGGGGGGCTACACCTTC. It translates to CASSIWQGGYTF.

The CDR3 DNA reads as TGTGCCAGCAGCCCCGACAGGGGAAGATCAGATACGCAGTATTTT. Its protein product is CASSPDRGRSDTQYF. The gene calls are TRBV7-2 and TRBJ2-3; 8 bases fit TRBD1. Trimming at V came to 5 bases and at J to 4 bases, leaving 8 bases not matched to a gene. The V gene's germline CDR1 is SGHTA and CDR2 FQGNSA. This CDR3 is 15 amino acids long.

The chain links TRBV30 to TRBJ2-4; D gene unclear. The V gene lost 2 bases and the J gene lost 1 base, with 9 bases spanning the gap. CDR1 is GTSNPN, CDR2 SVGIG, per germline (reference sequence). The CDR3 extends over 14 amino acids. The CDR3 region is CAWSSLRAKNIQYF. The CDR3 DNA is TGTGCCTGGAGTTCTCTACGGGCCAAAAACATTCAGTACTTC.

This clone was detected ten times or more. The rearrangement joins TRBV6-4 to TRBJ2-1; TRBD2 is a possible D gene (7 bases). Trimming removed 3 bases at V and 2 bases at J, with 11 bases between. Germline V gene data show CDR1 as MRHNA and CDR2 as SNTAGT. The CDR3 extends over 15 amino acids. The CDR3 is CASSEGGGAYNEQFF. The CDR3 nucleotides are TGTGCCAGCAGTGAGGGCGGGGGCGCCTACAATGAGCAGTTCTTC.

The chain couples TRBV7-3 to TRBJ1-6; TRBD1 matches 7 bases. Germline V gene data show CDR1 as SGHTA and CDR2 as FQGTGA. CDR3 length: 15 residues. J lost 7 bases, V lost 1 base, and 4 bases had no gene match. CDR3 nucleotide sequence: TGTGCCAGCAGCTTAAGGTCGACAGGGAATTCACCCCTCCACTTT. This translates into CASSLRSTGNSPLHF.

This chain connects TRBV19 to TRBJ2-1; possible D gene TRBD1, 5 bases. In germline, CDR1 is LNHDA, CDR2 SQIVND (reference sequence). Trimming pared 7 bases from V and 6 bases from J, leaving 19 bases between. The CDR3 totals 15 residues. CDR3 in DNA: TGTGCCAGTAATAACATTGACAGATTACCCAATGAGCAGTTCTTC. Its protein is CASNNIDRLPNEQFF. Variable domain in full (rest from reference TRBV19 and TRBJ2-1): DGGITQSPKYLFRKEGQNVTLSCEQNLNHDAMYWYRQDPGQGLRLIYYSQIVNDFQKGDIAEGYSVSREKKESFPLTVTSAQKNPTAFYLCASNNIDRLPNEQFFGPGTRLTVL.

This sequence joins TRBV29-1 and TRBJ2-1; TRBD2 might be the D (6 bases). Looked up from germline, CDR1 is SQVTM and CDR2 is ANQGSEA. The CDR3 loop spans 13 amino acids. V was shortened by 7 bases and J by 2 bases, with 12 bases between the two germline ends. Here the CDR3 DNA reads TGCAGCGAGGGACTCCTCACCTACAATGAGCAGTTCTTC. It specifies CSEGLLTYNEQFF.

This clone was seen only once. V is TRBV27 and J is TRBJ1-2; 7 nucleotides align to TRBD1. The CDR3 totals 13 residues. With 4 bases clipped from V and 8 bases from J, the junction kept 7 bases outside the gene matches. The V gene's germline CDR1 is MNHEY and CDR2 SMNVEV (reference sequence). The CDR3 loop is CASSSGTVSGYTF. The DNA for the CDR3 is TGTGCCAGCAGTTCCGGGACAGTGAGCGGCTACACCTTC.

The chain is built from TRBV12-2 and TRBJ1-3; the table's D call, TRBD1, has no DNA check behind it. TRBV12-2 has pseudogene status. The CDR3 length is 15 residues. DNA of the CDR3: TGTGCAAGTCGCTTAGCTGCAGGTGGTGGAAACACCATATATTTT. Protein: CASRLAAGGGNTIYF.

The chain is built from TRBV19 and TRBJ2-7, with TRBD1 as a possible D gene (7 bases). Trimming removed 4 bases at V and 0 bases at J, with 13 bases between. CDR1 LNHDA and CDR2 SQIVND come from the germline V gene (reference sequence). CDR3 size: 15 residues. CDR3 region: CASSTQGEDSYEQYF. In nucleotides, the CDR3 is TGTGCCAGTAGTACCCAGGGGGAGGACTCCTACGAGCAGTACTTC.

The V and J genes are TRBV12-3 or TRBV12-4 and TRBJ1-5, with unresolved D. The CDR3 is 13 amino acids. V lost 6 bases to trimming and J lost 9 bases, with 15 bases between them. CDR3 protein: CASSLKGVGPQHF. CDR3 coding DNA: TGTGCCAGCAGCTTGAAGGGAGTGGGGCCCCAGCATTTT.

J is TRBJ1-2 and V is TRBV5-4; possibly TRBD1 for D (5 bases). The germline CDR1 and CDR2 sequences are SGHNT and YYREEE (reference sequence). V lost 9 bases and J 4 bases, leaving 13 bases between the germline ends. This CDR3 has 12 amino acids. CDR3 sequence (DNA): TGTGCCATAGGCGGGGGAACCTATGGCTACACCTTC. Translated: CAIGGGTYGYTF.

This sequence joins TRBV18 and TRBJ2-6; D perhaps matches TRBD1 (6 bases). V was pared by 3 bases and J by 6 bases, with 12 bases between. Germline lookup yields CDR1 KGHSH and CDR2 LQKENI. This CDR3 has 15 amino acids. CDR3: CASSPTGFEANVLTF. Here the CDR3 DNA reads TGTGCCAGCTCACCCACAGGGTTTGAGGCCAACGTCCTGACTTTC.